The 26 T cell receptor beta chains below were found in one sample sequenced in a study of T-cell reconstitution after alpha-beta-depleted transplantation in children. Unique molecular identifiers were incorporated into the prepared TCRbeta library. TCRdb independently ran MiXCR on the PCR reads; one entry per CDR3 protein. Of about 130,000 distinct CDR3 sequences listed, about a tenth are singletons. Here the sequenced sample was PBMCs, mostly from graft donor cells, taken 180 days after TCRalphabeta/CD19-depleted stem cell transplant. The receptors were sampled from a girl under three years old who had a stem cell transplant for combined immunodeficiency, so the T cells may come from the graft donor.

V and J are TRBV30 and TRBJ2-1; the D gene is possibly TRBD1 (6 bases). The CDR3 has 13 residues. The germline gives CDR1 GTSNPN, CDR2 SVGIG (reference sequence). V lost 4 bases to trimming and J lost 5 bases, with 12 bases between them. The CDR3 nucleotides are TGTGCCTGGAAGGCAGGGGCCCACAATGAGCAGTTCTTC. Its protein product is CAWKAGAHNEQFF.

This clonotype was detected ten times or more. The rearrangement uses TRBV7-6 and TRBJ1-2; D unresolved. Germline lookup yields CDR1 SGHVS and CDR2 FNYEAQ. V lost 4 bases and J 10 bases, leaving 19 bases between the germline ends. The CDR3 consists of 14 residues. CDR3 loop: CASSSASSGPDYTF. CDR3 DNA sequence: TGTGCCAGCAGCTCAGCTTCTTCAGGCCCAGACTACACCTTC.

The chain combines TRBV7-2 with TRBJ2-5; 9 positions match TRBD2. The germline V gene has CDR1 SGHTA and CDR2 FQGNSA. This CDR3 spans 15 amino acids. V lost 1 base to trimming and J lost 2 bases; unmatched junction nucleotides: 2. Written as DNA, the CDR3 is TGTGCCAGCAGCTTAGAGGGACTAGCACAAGAGACCCAGTACTTC. Its protein product is CASSLEGLAQETQYF. Full variable domain (outside the CDR3, taken from reference TRBV7-2 and TRBJ2-5): GAGVSQSPSNKVTEKGKDVELRCDPISGHTALYWYRQSLGQGLEFLIYFQGNSAPDKSGLPSDRFSAERTGGSVSTLTIQRTQQEDSAVYLCASSLEGLAQETQYFGPGTRLLVL.

This clonotype occurred many times. This sequence joins TRBV10-3 and TRBJ2-1, with D hard to call. The CDR3 consists of 14 residues. Germline V lookup: CDR1 ENHRY, CDR2 SYGVKD. V gave up 0 bases and J gave up 9 bases, with 12 bases separating them. The chain's CDR3 is CAISESALLGEQFF. For the CDR3, the DNA is TGTGCCATCAGTGAGTCAGCACTCCTCGGTGAGCAGTTCTTC.

This clonotype was counted a few times. The chain's CDR3 is CASSAGTYNEQFF. DNA of the CDR3: TGCGCCAGCAGCGCCGGGACTTACAATGAGCAGTTCTTC. The rearrangement links TRBV5-1 to TRBJ2-1; perhaps TRBD2 as D (6 bases). The CDR3 consists of 13 residues. V was cut by 4 bases and J by 4 bases, with 9 bases left in between. The germline V gene encodes CDR1 SGHRS and CDR2 YFSETQ.

The rearrangement joins TRBV20-1 to TRBJ2-5; D is perhaps TRBD2 (5 bases). Per germline, CDR1 DFQATT and CDR2 SNEGSKA (reference sequence). V was trimmed by 0 bases and J by 5 bases, leaving 13 bases between them. This CDR3 region has 14 residues. DNA for the CDR3: TGCAGTGCTAGAGATGGACGGGGATGGGAGACCCAGTACTTC. Translated: CSARDGRGWETQYF.

A few counts support this clonotype. This rearrangement joins TRBV25-1 to TRBJ1-1, with TRBD1 identical over 9 bases. Looked up from germline, CDR1 is MGHDK and CDR2 is SYGVNS. This CDR3 contains 15 residues. V was pared by 3 bases and J by 4 bases, with 6 bases of the junction left unmatched. The CDR3 is CASSEADRGGTEAFF. The CDR3 DNA follows: TGTGCCAGCAGTGAGGCAGACAGGGGGGGCACTGAAGCTTTCTTT.

The gene calls are TRBV18 and TRBJ2-7; maybe TRBD1 (7 bases). The CDR3 runs 14 residues. Trimming took 3 bases from V and 6 from J, leaving 15 bases between them. Germline lookup yields CDR1 KGHSH and CDR2 LQKENI. Here the CDR3 reads CASSPRQGGAEQYF. The CDR3 DNA sequence: TGTGCCAGCTCACCGAGACAGGGAGGTGCCGAGCAGTACTTC.

This clonotype has ten or more counts. The V gene is TRBV10-3, the J gene TRBJ2-5; D unclear. The CDR3 consists of 13 residues. The V end was cut by 7 bases, the J end by 2 bases, with 11 bases between. From germline, CDR1 is ENHRY and CDR2 SYGVKD. For the CDR3, the DNA is TGTGCCATCACTGCGCGAGCACAAGAGACCCAGTACTTC. Protein product: CAITARAQETQYF.

This clonotype was picked up a small number of times. The gene calls are TRBV7-8 and TRBJ2-7; the match to TRBD2 covers 11 bases. CDR1 is SGHVS and CDR2 is FQNEAQ in the germline V gene. V trimming: 0 bases; J trimming: 3 bases; junction bases outside the gene matches: 4. This CDR3 has 16 amino acids. CDR3 sequence: CASSLAGTSGYYEQYF. DNA for the CDR3: TGTGCCAGCAGCTTAGCAGGGACTAGCGGTTACTACGAGCAGTACTTC.

This clonotype was seen a few times. This sequence joins TRBV7-8 and TRBJ2-5, with TRBD2 matching 12 bases. Per the germline V gene, CDR1 is SGHVS and CDR2 is FQNEAQ. V trimming: 1 base; J trimming: 2 bases; junction bases outside the gene matches: 2. This CDR3 contains 16 residues. For the CDR3, the DNA is TGTGCCAGCAGCTTAGAGCTAGCGGGGGGGCAAGAGACCCAGTACTTC. It translates to CASSLELAGGQETQYF.

This chain links TRBV20-1 with TRBJ2-1, with no clear D. Trimming removed 0 bases at V and 3 bases at J, with 12 bases between. The CDR3 covers 15 residues. Germline V lookup: CDR1 DFQATT, CDR2 SNEGSKA (reference sequence). The CDR3 here is CSARDRSAFYNEQFF. CDR3 sequence (DNA): TGCAGTGCTAGAGATCGGAGCGCCTTCTACAATGAGCAGTTCTTC.

This clonotype was seen at least ten times. This chain uses TRBV9 with TRBJ2-3, with 9 bases identical to TRBD1. The trim removed 7 bases at V and 4 bases at J, leaving 13 bases unmatched. Germline lookup yields CDR1 SGDLS and CDR2 YYNGEE. The CDR3 has 16 amino acids. The CDR3: CASAETRGQGPDTQYF. CDR3 DNA: TGTGCCAGCGCTGAGACGCGGGGACAGGGCCCAGATACGCAGTATTTT.

Worth noting for this clonotype: One end of the junction is discordant with germline, which a read error may explain. V usage is TRBV6-5 and J usage is TRBJ1-2, with no clear D. The CDR3 has 13 residues. From germline, CDR1 is MNHEY and CDR2 SVGAGI. The CDR3 is CASSYARNYGYTF. The CDR3 bases are TGTGCCAGCAGTTACGCCAGGAACTATGGCTACACCTTT.

V gene TRBV29-1 combines with J gene TRBJ2-1, with TRBD2 matching over 12 bases. The ends lost 6 bases at V and 10 bases at J; junction bases unmatched: 13. CDR3 length equals 15 residues. Germline V CDR1 and CDR2: SQVTM, ANQGSEA. CDR3 sequence: CSVHPTSGRRREQFF. Here the CDR3 DNA reads TGCAGCGTCCACCCGACTAGCGGGAGAAGGAGGGAGCAGTTCTTC.

At least ten counts were recorded for this clonotype. V is TRBV7-3 and J is TRBJ2-3, with 8 nucleotides matching TRBD2. The CDR3 has 16 amino acids. Germline V gene data show CDR1 as SGHTA and CDR2 as FQGTGA. Losses at the gene ends were 3 bases for V and 2 bases for J; bases not matched to a gene: 7. This chain's CDR3 is CASSFTAGVDTDTQYF. The CDR3 nucleotides are TGTGCCAGCAGCTTCACAGCGGGAGTAGACACAGATACGCAGTATTTT. The full variable domain, its missing parts supplied by reference TRBV7-3 and TRBJ2-3, is GAGVSQTPSNKVTEKGKYVELRCDPISGHTALYWYRQSLGQGPEFLIYFQGTGAADDSGLPNDRFFAVRPEGSVSTLKIQRTERGDSAVYLCASSFTAGVDTDTQYFGPGTRLTVL.

As regards this clonotype: As the CDR3 is not closed by the conserved phenylalanine or tryptophan, this likely results from a read error. The genes are TRBV20-1 and TRBJ2-3; 8 bases line up with TRBD2. Trimming cost V 4 bases and J 3 bases; bases outside gene matches: 3. The CDR3 runs to 13 residues. Germline V lookup: CDR1 DFQATT, CDR2 SNEGSKA (reference sequence). CDR3 residues: CSATIAGTDTQYS. In DNA form, the CDR3 reads TGCAGTGCTACAATAGCGGGAACAGATACGCAGTATTCT.

The rearrangement links TRBV7-3 to TRBJ2-2; a possible D gene is TRBD2 (6 bases). The CDR3 loop spans 16 amino acids. With 5 bases removed from V and 0 bases from J, the gap between germline ends came to 13 bases. Germline assignment: CDR1 SGHTA and CDR2 FQGTGA. CDR3 amino acids: CASSQTRLANTGELFF. Written as DNA, the CDR3 is TGTGCCAGCAGCCAGACTAGACTAGCGAACACCGGGGAGCTGTTTTTT. The whole variable domain, remainder taken from reference TRBV7-3 and TRBJ2-2, is GAGVSQTPSNKVTEKGKYVELRCDPISGHTALYWYRQSLGQGPEFLIYFQGTGAADDSGLPNDRFFAVRPEGSVSTLKIQRTERGDSAVYLCASSQTRLANTGELFFGEGSRLTVL.

The chain couples TRBV20-1 to TRBJ2-3; no reliable D call. This CDR3 has 11 residues. V shed 3 bases and J shed 4 bases, with 5 bases lying between them. The germline gives CDR1 DFQATT, CDR2 SNEGSKA (reference sequence). The CDR3 nucleotides read TGCAGTGCTAGGATATCAGATACGCAGTATTTT. Protein: CSARISDTQYF.

This clonotype was found a few times. The chain carries TRBV20-1 and TRBJ1-3; D perhaps matches TRBD1 (5 bases). The CDR3 is 15 amino acids. Trimming shortened V by 0 bases and J by 4 bases, and 13 bases separated the two germline ends. Looked up from germline, CDR1 is DFQATT and CDR2 is SNEGSKA (reference sequence). The CDR3 reads CSARDLQGAGNTIYF. CDR3 coding DNA: TGCAGTGCTAGAGATCTCCAGGGCGCGGGAAACACCATATATTTT.

The V and J genes are TRBV9 and TRBJ2-2; D may be TRBD1 (5 bases). Germline CDR1 and CDR2: SGDLS and YYNGEE. Trimming took 0 bases from V and 4 from J, leaving 13 bases between them. This CDR3 region has 16 residues. The CDR3 loop is CASSVDDSLGTGELFF. The DNA of the CDR3 is TGTGCCAGCAGCGTAGATGACAGTCTGGGCACCGGGGAGCTGTTTTTT.

This clonotype showed up many times. The chain uses TRBV18 and TRBJ2-2; the D gene is possibly TRBD1 (6 bases). Germline V gene lookup returns CDR1 KGHSH and CDR2 LQKENI. Trimming left V 3 bases short and J 4 bases short, with 12 bases between. CDR3 length: 15 amino acids. This CDR3 reads CASSPGTFLTGELFF. The CDR3 coding sequence is TGTGCCAGCTCACCCGGGACATTCCTCACCGGGGAGCTGTTTTTT. Looking up the rest from reference TRBV18 and TRBJ2-2 gives the full variable domain: NAGVMQNPRHLVRRRGQEARLRCSPMKGHSHVYWYRQLPEEGLKFMVYLQKENIIDESGMPKERFSAEFPKEGPSILRIQQVVRGDSAAYFCASSPGTFLTGELFFGEGSRLTVL.

The chain combines TRBV12-3 or TRBV12-4 with TRBJ1-2; TRBD1 agrees at 8 bases. V shed 7 bases and J 5 bases; nucleotides not matched to a gene: 6. CDR3 length equals 13 residues. The CDR3 reads CASNRTGSYGYTF. CDR3 DNA sequence: TGTGCCAGCAACCGGACAGGGTCGTATGGCTACACCTTC.

The chain links TRBV12-3 or TRBV12-4 to TRBJ2-6; 11 bases are a match to TRBD1. CDR3 length: 17 residues. Germline trimming cut 5 bases from V and 0 bases from J; bases unmatched to any gene: 3. The CDR3 DNA reads as TGTGCCAGCAGTAGGGGACAGGGGGTCTCTGGGGCCAACGTCCTGACTTTC. It is translated as CASSRGQGVSGANVLTF.

The genes are TRBV5-1 and TRBJ2-7, with D perhaps matching TRBD2 (5 bases). CDR3 length: 15 amino acids. Trimming pared 0 bases from V and 3 bases from J, leaving 13 bases between. Germline CDR1 is SGHRS and CDR2 is YFSETQ. CDR3 in amino acids: CASSLAGRADYEQYF. CDR3 sequence (DNA): TGCGCCAGCAGCTTGGCCGGGCGGGCCGACTACGAGCAGTACTTC.

V is TRBV28 and J is TRBJ2-7, with D unresolved. V was shortened by 8 bases and J by 0 bases, with 8 bases between the two germline ends. CDR1 is MDHEN, CDR2 SYDVKM, per germline. The CDR3 sequence is 12 residues long. In nucleotides, the CDR3 is TGTGCCAGCCAGCGCTACTCCTACGAGCAGTACTTC. As protein: CASQRYSYEQYF. The whole variable domain, remainder taken from reference TRBV28 and TRBJ2-7, is DVKVTQSSRYLVKRTGEKVFLECVQDMDHENMFWYRQDPGLGLRLIYFSYDVKMKEKGDIPEGYSVSREKKERFSLILESASTNQTSMYLCASQRYSYEQYFGPGTRLTVT.